The text below deals with one TCR beta chain. This CDR3 is 14 amino acids long. Germline CDR1 KGHSH, CDR2 LQKENI. Trimming cost V 0 bases and J 7 bases, with 12 bases left between them. The sample is drawn from a study of CD8+ T cells in alopecia areata. Across the whole study: It was oral tofacitinib, at 5 to 10 mg twice daily, that treated patients received. Patients given treatment had severity scored by the percentage of scalp area affected.

Stated treatment: oral pan-JAK inhibitor, 5-10 mg twice daily. Starting from PBMCs, sorting isolated CD4+ and CD8+ T cells. Extraction and reverse transcription of RNA yielded cDNA as the sequencing template. The method was immunoSEQ multiplex PCR; TCRdb's version includes in-frame clones alone and lacks a portion of them. The sample has about 92,000 clones, about 44% seen once; the top ten hold 18%. V usage is TRBV18 and J usage is TRBJ1-1; D not certain. The material was CD8+ T cells sorted from blood, obtained at week 24, from a patient treated with tofacitinib. The TCR originated in a human donor with alopecia areata. Written as DNA, the CDR3 is TGTGCCAGCTCACCACCCGGGCGCCCCGATGAAGCTTTCTTT. Translating it yields CASSPPGRPDEAFF.